These 12 T cell receptor beta chains originate from one sample sequenced in a study of blood T cells in healthy people across ages. The use of a sample-barcoded 5' primer and a J-beta primer mix characterized a second PCR of about 7 to 12 cycles. In TCRdb, the 5' RACE reads were re-called with MiXCR into one record per CDR3 protein. The profile shows about 810,000 distinct CDR3 sequences, 35% to 40% of them singletons. The sample was blood. These receptors came from a man aged 18 to 29 in good health.

This clonotype was detected ten times or more. The chain has TRBV25-1 and TRBJ2-7, with D possibly matching TRBD2 (5 bases). Germline V lookup: CDR1 MGHDK, CDR2 SYGVNS. The CDR3 covers 16 residues. Trimming shortened V by 2 bases and J by 0 bases, and 14 bases separated the two germline ends. CDR3 sequence reads: CASSELYSRDSYEQYF. The CDR3 DNA reads as TGTGCCAGCAGTGAACTGTACTCGAGGGACTCCTACGAGCAGTACTTC.

The chain is built from TRBV5-1 and TRBJ2-1, with a tentative D call TRBD2 (10 bases). CDR1 is SGHRS, CDR2 YFSETQ, per germline. CDR3 size: 20 residues. V was trimmed by 0 bases and J by 4 bases, leaving 26 bases between them. CDR3 protein: CASSLDRGPIAGGRYNEQFF. The DNA for the CDR3 is TGCGCCAGCAGCTTGGACAGGGGGCCGATAGCGGGGGGCCGTTACAATGAGCAGTTCTTC.

This clonotype appeared many times. The chain carries TRBV7-2 and TRBJ1-2; D ambiguous. This CDR3 is 14 amino acids long. Deletions cut 4 bases from V and 0 bases from J, with 9 bases between. CDR1 and CDR2 (germline): SGHTA, FQGNSA. CDR3 DNA sequence: TGTGCCAGCAGCTCCGCCCGGGCTAACTATGGCTACACCTTC. Its protein is CASSSARANYGYTF.

A word on this clonotype: Germline and junction disagree at one end, which may indicate a read error. V is TRBV20-1 and J is TRBJ2-1, with 11 nucleotides matching TRBD2. CDR3 size: 15 residues. The germline V gene encodes CDR1 DFQATT and CDR2 SNEGSKA (reference sequence). CDR3 amino acids: CSAASGGPSYNKQFF. CDR3 in DNA: TGCAGTGCGGCTAGCGGGGGGCCCTCCTACAATAAGCAGTTCTTC.

This clonotype was observed a handful of times. V usage is TRBV28 and J usage is TRBJ1-5; D possibly corresponds to TRBD1 (5 bases). Germline CDR1 is MDHEN and CDR2 is SYDVKM. The CDR3 totals 15 residues. The ends were cut back, 3 bases at V and 5 bases at J, with 14 bases in the middle. The CDR3 nucleotides are TGTGCCAGCAGTTTGGCCCACAGGTCTTATCAGCCCCAGCATTTT. Translated, it gives CASSLAHRSYQPQHF. Full variable domain (rest looked up from reference TRBV28 and TRBJ1-5): DVKVTQSSRYLVKRTGEKVFLECVQDMDHENMFWYRQDPGLGLRLIYFSYDVKMKEKGDIPEGYSVSREKKERFSLILESASTNQTSMYLCASSLAHRSYQPQHFGDGTRLSIL.

In this sample, this clonotype turned up a few times. The V and J genes are TRBV5-1 and TRBJ2-1, with 7 bases aligning to TRBD1. The germline V gene has CDR1 SGHRS and CDR2 YFSETQ. CDR3 length: 16 residues. J gave up 2 bases and V 3 bases, and 8 bases lay outside the gene matches. CDR3 residues: CASSWNPGQPYNEQFF. The CDR3 nucleotides are TGCGCCAGCAGCTGGAACCCGGGACAGCCCTACAATGAGCAGTTCTTC.

The table lists this clonotype with a few counts. The chain employs TRBV12-3 or TRBV12-4 and TRBJ2-5; TRBD2 is a possible D gene (6 bases). Trimming stripped 6 bases from V and 11 bases from J, with 28 bases between. This CDR3 spans 16 amino acids. CDR3 DNA sequence: TGTGCCAGCAGCTCACCGGGGGTAACCCATGGGGATGAGCAGTACTTC. Translating gives CASSSPGVTHGDEQYF.

There are a few counts of this clonotype. The chain links TRBV6-2 or TRBV6-3 to TRBJ2-7; maybe TRBD2 (5 bases). CDR1 is MNHEY, CDR2 SVGEGT, per germline. V dropped 2 bases and J dropped 3 bases, with 14 bases sitting between them. The CDR3 sequence is 15 residues long. The CDR3 is CASSYRPAEGYEQYF. The CDR3 coding sequence is TGTGCCAGCAGTTACAGGCCCGCCGAGGGCTACGAGCAGTACTTC.

The rearrangement links TRBV4-3 to TRBJ1-4, with D possibly TRBD1 on 6 matching bases. CDR3 size: 15 residues. Germline V CDR1 and CDR2: LGHNA, YSLEER. The V and J ends lost 1 base and 7 bases respectively, with 13 bases between them. The chain's CDR3 is CASSQAGAEGEKLFF. DNA for the CDR3: TGCGCCAGCAGCCAAGCAGGGGCGGAGGGTGAAAAACTGTTTTTT.

This clonotype was counted only a few times. The chain employs TRBV7-2 and TRBJ2-7; possibly TRBD1 for D (6 bases). Gene TRBJ2-4 matches the end of the DNA better, so the J call may be wrong. The CDR3 covers 15 residues. CDR1 SGHTA and CDR2 FQGNSA come from the germline V gene. CDR3 sequence: CASSLLADSRGIQYF. The CDR3 DNA is TGTGCCAGCAGCTTGCTGGCAGACAGCAGGGGCATTCAGTACTTC.

This clonotype appeared once. This chain links TRBV3-1 with TRBJ2-1; 13 bases are shared with TRBD2. The V and J ends lost 4 bases and 7 bases, in that order; junction bases with no gene match: 4. The CDR3 runs to 15 residues. CDR1 and CDR2 (germline): LGHDT, YNNKEL (reference sequence). This CDR3 is CASSRGTSGANEQFF. CDR3 in DNA: TGTGCCAGCAGCCGAGGGACTAGCGGGGCAAATGAGCAGTTCTTC.

The chain carries TRBV5-1 and TRBJ1-1; D gene unclear. This CDR3 comprises 13 residues. V lost 2 bases to trimming and J lost 6 bases, with 11 bases between them. Germline V gives CDR1 SGHRS, CDR2 YFSETQ. In DNA, the CDR3 is TGCGCCAGCAGCTTAAGTACGGGCGCTGAAGCTTTCTTT. It codes for CASSLSTGAEAFF.